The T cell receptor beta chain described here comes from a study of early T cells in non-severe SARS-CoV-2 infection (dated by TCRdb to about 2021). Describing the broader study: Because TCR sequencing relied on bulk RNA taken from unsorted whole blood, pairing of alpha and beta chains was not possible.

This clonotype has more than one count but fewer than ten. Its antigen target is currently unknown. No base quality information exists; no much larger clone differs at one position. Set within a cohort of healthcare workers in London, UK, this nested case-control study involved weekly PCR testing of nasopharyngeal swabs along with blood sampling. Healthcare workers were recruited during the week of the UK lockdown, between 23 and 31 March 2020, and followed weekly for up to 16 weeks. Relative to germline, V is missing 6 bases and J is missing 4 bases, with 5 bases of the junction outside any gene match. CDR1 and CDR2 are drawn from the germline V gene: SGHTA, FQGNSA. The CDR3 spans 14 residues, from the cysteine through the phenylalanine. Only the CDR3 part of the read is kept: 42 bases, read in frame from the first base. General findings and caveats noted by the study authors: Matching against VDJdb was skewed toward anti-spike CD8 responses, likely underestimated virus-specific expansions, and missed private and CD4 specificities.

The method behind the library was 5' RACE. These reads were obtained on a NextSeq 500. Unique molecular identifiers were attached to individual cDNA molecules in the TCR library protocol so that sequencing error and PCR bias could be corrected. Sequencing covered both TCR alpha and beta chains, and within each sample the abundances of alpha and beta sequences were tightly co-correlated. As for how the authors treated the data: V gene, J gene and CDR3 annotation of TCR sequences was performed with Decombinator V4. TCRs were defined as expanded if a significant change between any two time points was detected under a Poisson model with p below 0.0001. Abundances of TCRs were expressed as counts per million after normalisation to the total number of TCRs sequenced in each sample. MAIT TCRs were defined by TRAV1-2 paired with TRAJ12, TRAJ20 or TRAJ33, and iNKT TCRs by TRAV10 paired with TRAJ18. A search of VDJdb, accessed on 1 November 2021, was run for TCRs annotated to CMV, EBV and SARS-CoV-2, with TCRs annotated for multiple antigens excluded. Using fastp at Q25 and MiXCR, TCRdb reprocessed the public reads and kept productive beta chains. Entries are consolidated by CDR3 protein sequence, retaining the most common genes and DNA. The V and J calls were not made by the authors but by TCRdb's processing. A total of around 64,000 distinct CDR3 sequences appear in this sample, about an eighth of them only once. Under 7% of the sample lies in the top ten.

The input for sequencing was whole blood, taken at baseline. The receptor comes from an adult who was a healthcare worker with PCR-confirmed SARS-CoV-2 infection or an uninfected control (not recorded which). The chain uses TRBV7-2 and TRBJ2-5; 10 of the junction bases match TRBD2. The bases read TGTGCCAGCAGTTCTAGCGGGGGATTAGAGACCCAGTACTTC. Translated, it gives CASSSSGGLETQYF. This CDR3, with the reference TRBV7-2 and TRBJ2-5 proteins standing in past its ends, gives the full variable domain GAGVSQSPSNKVTEKGKDVELRCDPISGHTALYWYRQSLGQGLEFLIYFQGNSAPDKSGLPSDRFSAERTGGSVSTLTIQRTQQEDSAVYLCASSSSGGLETQYFGPGTRLLVL.